Below, 29 T cell receptor beta chains from the same sample are listed, as sequenced in a study of response to subunit inactivated influenza vaccine. TCRdb redid the calling of the RT-PCR reads with MiXCR, one entry per CDR3 protein. The sample has about 650,000 distinct CDR3 sequences; 14% are singletons. The sequenced sample was PBMCs from blood, obtained 14 to 15 days before vaccination. The source is a man aged 50 or older who received an inactivated influenza vaccine.

This clonotype was detected many times. This rearrangement joins TRBV5-1 to TRBJ2-2, with D possibly matching TRBD1 (6 bases). In germline, CDR1 is SGHRS, CDR2 YFSETQ. V lost 0 bases to trimming and J lost 4 bases, with 10 bases between them. The CDR3 is made up of 15 amino acids. The CDR3 sequence is CASSLVGASTGELFF. The DNA of the CDR3 is TGCGCCAGCAGCTTGGTGGGGGCATCCACCGGGGAGCTGTTTTTT. The complete variable domain, with remaining parts taken from reference TRBV5-1 and TRBJ2-2, reads KAGVTQTPRYLIKTRGQQVTLSCSPISGHRSVSWYQQTPGQGLQFLFEYFSETQRNKGNFPGRFSGRQFSNSRSEMNVSTLELGDSALYLCASSLVGASTGELFFGEGSRLTVL.

This clonotype was counted only a few times. The V and J genes are TRBV6-1 and TRBJ2-7; 8 nucleotides align to TRBD1. V shed 5 bases and J 2 bases; nucleotides not matched to a gene: 8. CDR3 length equals 15 residues. Germline assignment: CDR1 MNHNS and CDR2 SASEGT. As DNA, the CDR3 is TGTGCCAGCAGTCCCGGACAGGGTCCCCCCTACGAGCAGTACTTC. It yields the protein CASSPGQGPPYEQYF.

The table lists this clonotype with many counts. The chain has TRBV5-6 and TRBJ2-7; 9 bases are shared with TRBD2. The V and J ends lost 3 bases and 4 bases, in that order; junction bases with no gene match: 5. Germline V CDR1 and CDR2: SGHDT, YYEEEE. This CDR3 is built from 14 residues. In DNA form, the CDR3 reads TGTGCCAGCAGCTCCGGGACTAGCCGTTACGAGCAGTACTTC. Translating it yields CASSSGTSRYEQYF.

There are a few counts of this clonotype. This chain connects TRBV6-1 to TRBJ2-1; 9 positions agree with TRBD2. The V gene end was trimmed by 6 bases and the J gene end by 10 bases; junction bases not matched to a gene: 16. CDR3 length: 16 amino acids. Germline V CDR1 and CDR2: MNHNS, SASEGT. In DNA, the CDR3 is TGTGCCAGCAGGGGGGTGCTAATAGCGGGGGCGCGAGAGCAGTTCTTC. It is translated as CASRGVLIAGAREQFF.

This chain uses TRBV27 with TRBJ2-2; D not certain. CDR1 and CDR2 (germline): MNHEY, SMNVEV (reference sequence). The CDR3 covers 14 residues. The germline V and J ends were trimmed by 3 bases and 4 bases, with 9 bases remaining between them. CDR3 protein: CASSFQISTGELFF. As DNA, the CDR3 is TGTGCCAGCAGTTTTCAGATTAGCACCGGGGAGCTGTTTTTT.

As for this clonotype: This may stem from a read error, because a much larger clone lies one nucleotide away. The chain recombines TRBV5-1 with TRBJ2-7; D is undetermined. CDR1 and CDR2 from the germline V gene are SGHRS and YFSETQ. The V and J ends lost 4 bases and 4 bases respectively, with 18 bases between them. The CDR3 is 15 amino acids. This CDR3 reads CASSPDWISKYEQYF. The CDR3 coding sequence is TGCGCCAGCAGCCCGGATTGGATATCGAAGTACGAGCAGTACTTC.

The DNA of the CDR3 is TGTGCCAGCAGCTTGGGCAGGGCGGGCGGCTACACCTTC. Encoded protein: CASSLGRAGGYTF. The rearrangement joins TRBV7-8 to TRBJ1-2; D is possibly TRBD1 (5 bases). Germline V gene sequence: CDR1 SGHVS, CDR2 FQNEAQ. The CDR3 contains 13 residues. V lost 3 bases to trimming and J lost 8 bases, with 13 bases between them.

Concerning this clonotype: A read error may produce the germline difference seen at one junction end. The V gene is TRBV11-2, the J gene TRBJ2-7; unclear D gene. The CDR3 sequence is 14 residues long. From germline, CDR1 is SGHAT and CDR2 FQNNGV. CDR3 loop: CDSSLVVGSYEQYF. The CDR3 DNA reads TGTGACAGCAGCTTAGTGGTGGGCTCCTACGAGCAGTACTTC. Looking up the rest from reference TRBV11-2 and TRBJ2-7 gives the full variable domain: EAGVAQSPRYKIIEKRQSVAFWCNPISGHATLYWYQQILGQGPKLLIQFQNNGVVDDSQLPKDRFSAERLKGVDSTLKIQPAKLEDSAVYLCDSSLVVGSYEQYFGPGTRLTVT.

This clonotype appeared many times. In nucleotides, the CDR3 is TGTGCCAGCAGCTGGGACCGCGGGTCCGGGGAGCTGTTTTTT. Protein product: CASSWDRGSGELFF. The chain links TRBV11-2 to TRBJ2-2; D tentatively reads TRBD1 or TRBD2 (5 bases each). Germline lookup yields CDR1 SGHAT and CDR2 FQNNGV. Trimming pared 4 bases from V and 6 bases from J, leaving 12 bases between. This CDR3 spans 14 amino acids.

The chain is built from TRBV4-3 and TRBJ2-7; the D gene is possibly TRBD1 (5 bases). The germline gives CDR1 LGHNA, CDR2 YSLEER. V shed 1 base and J shed 4 bases, with 11 bases lying between them. There are 14 residues in the CDR3. CDR3 amino acids: CASSQGYAGYEQYF. The CDR3 bases are TGCGCCAGCAGCCAAGGGTATGCAGGGTACGAGCAGTACTTC.

This clonotype was counted at least ten times. The rearrangement joins TRBV11-2 to TRBJ2-3; D remains ambiguous. V lost 6 bases, J lost 2 bases, and 18 bases lay in between. The length of the CDR3 is 16 residues. Germline CDR1 SGHAT, CDR2 FQNNGV. The CDR3 DNA reads as TGTGCCAGCAGGATCCCAATATGGGGTAACACAGATACGCAGTATTTT. Its translation: CASRIPIWGNTDTQYF.

This clonotype was detected only a few times. The chain recombines TRBV12-3 or TRBV12-4 with TRBJ1-4, with TRBD1 as a possible D gene (6 bases). Trimming removed 6 bases from V and 6 bases from J, with 14 bases in between. The CDR3 contains 14 residues. CDR3 in DNA: TGTGCCAGCAGAAGACAGGCCATGGATGAAAAACTGTTTTTT. Amino acid sequence: CASRRQAMDEKLFF.

The gene calls are TRBV6-2 or TRBV6-3 and TRBJ1-4, with D unresolved. The CDR3 runs 11 residues. Germline V gives CDR1 MNHEY, CDR2 SVGEGT. The V gene lost 3 bases and the J gene lost 8 bases, with 4 bases spanning the gap. The CDR3 loop is CASSYSEKLFF. CDR3 DNA: TGTGCCAGCAGTTATTCGGAAAAACTGTTTTTT.

The V call is TRBV20-1, the J call TRBJ2-1; no definite D call. This CDR3 is 13 amino acids long. The V gene's germline CDR1 is DFQATT and CDR2 SNEGSKA (reference sequence). V lost 1 base, J lost 8 bases, and 12 bases lay in between. CDR3 protein: CSARGPSTDEQFF. The CDR3 DNA reads as TGCAGTGCTAGAGGCCCGAGCACGGATGAGCAGTTCTTC.

The V call is TRBV5-1, the J call TRBJ1-5; D perhaps matches TRBD1 (6 bases). CDR1 is SGHRS, CDR2 YFSETQ, per germline. V lost 0 bases and J lost 7, with 14 bases in between. The CDR3 is made up of 15 amino acids. The CDR3 region has the DNA TGCGCCAGCAGCTTGGCCGGGACAACCAACCAGCCCCAGCATTTT. It specifies CASSLAGTTNQPQHF.

The gene calls are TRBV11-2 and TRBJ1-2; D gene uncertain. This CDR3 region has 14 residues. Germline V gene data show CDR1 as SGHAT and CDR2 as FQNNGV. V lost 1 base, J lost 1 base, and 7 bases lay in between. The CDR3 DNA sequence: TGTGCCAGCAGCTTAGCCGGGAATAACTATGGCTACACCTTC. Translated, it gives CASSLAGNNYGYTF.

The genes are TRBV11-3 and TRBJ2-3, with D hard to call. There are 22 residues in the CDR3. Trimming stripped 1 base from V and 0 bases from J, with 29 bases between. The V gene's germline CDR1 is SGHNT and CDR2 YENEEA. The CDR3 sequence: CASSLGSMYRGILLTSTDTQYF. For the CDR3, the DNA is TGTGCCAGCAGCTTAGGAAGTATGTACAGAGGAATTTTACTTACTAGCACAGATACGCAGTATTTT. Variable domain in full (rest from reference TRBV11-3 and TRBJ2-3): EAGVVQSPRYKIIEKKQPVAFWCNPISGHNTLYWYLQNLGQGPELLIRYENEEAVDDSQLPKDRFSAERLKGVDSTLKIQPAELGDSAVYLCASSLGSMYRGILLTSTDTQYFGPGTRLTVL.

V gene TRBV28 combines with J gene TRBJ2-1, with TRBD1 matching 8 bases. The CDR3 extends over 14 amino acids. Germline CDR1 MDHEN, CDR2 SYDVKM. The J segment lost 6 bases and the V segment lost 6 bases, leaving 7 bases of the junction unmatched. For the CDR3, the DNA is TGTGCCAGCAGCCTCCAGGGGGCCGCCAATGAGCAGTTCTTC. This gives the protein CASSLQGAANEQFF. The full variable domain, in which reference TRBV28 and TRBJ2-1 provide the parts outside the CDR3, is DVKVTQSSRYLVKRTGEKVFLECVQDMDHENMFWYRQDPGLGLRLIYFSYDVKMKEKGDIPEGYSVSREKKERFSLILESASTNQTSMYLCASSLQGAANEQFFGPGTRLTVL.

A few counts support this clonotype. The chain has TRBV4-1 and TRBJ2-1, with a possible D match to TRBD1 (6 bases). Germline-derived CDR1 and CDR2 are MGHRA and YSYEKL. The ends were cut back, 0 bases at V and 3 bases at J, with 15 bases in the middle. This CDR3 region has 17 residues. DNA of the CDR3: TGCGCCAGCAGCCAAGATCGGGACATTCCCGTCTACAATGAGCAGTTCTTC. This sequence encodes CASSQDRDIPVYNEQFF.

This chain links TRBV5-6 with TRBJ2-3, with TRBD1 as a possible D gene (5 bases). CDR3 length: 16 amino acids. V was pared by 0 bases and J by 1 base, with 12 bases between. Germline V gene data show CDR1 as SGHDT and CDR2 as YYEEEE. The CDR3 DNA reads as TGTGCCAGCAGCTTGGTTGGGGCCTACCGCACAGATACGCAGTATTTT. Translated: CASSLVGAYRTDTQYF.

The genes are TRBV6-2 or TRBV6-3 and TRBJ2-3; 10 nucleotides agree with TRBD1. CDR1 MNHEY and CDR2 SVGEGT come from the germline V gene. This CDR3 is built from 12 residues. Trimming removed 10 bases from V and 8 bases from J; junction bases left unmatched: 6. The CDR3 is CATMTGGSTQYF. In DNA, the CDR3 is TGTGCCACCATGACAGGGGGCTCTACGCAGTATTTT.

This clonotype was seen repeatedly, ten times or more. One end of the junction does not line up with germline, which may come from a read error. This chain joins TRBV27 and TRBJ2-1; D is uncertain. CDR3 length: 13 residues. Germline CDR1 reads MNHEY; CDR2 reads SMNVEV (reference sequence). CDR3 residues: CASGSLSSNEQFF. The CDR3 region has the DNA TGTGCCAGCGGGTCCCTCTCCTCCAATGAGCAGTTCTTC.

The chain uses TRBV10-3 and TRBJ2-5; 9 nucleotides align to TRBD2. The CDR3 has 14 residues. V shed 5 bases and J 5 bases; nucleotides not matched to a gene: 6. The V gene's germline CDR1 is ENHRY and CDR2 SYGVKD. Written as DNA, the CDR3 is TGTGCCATCAGTTCGCGGGAGGGCCGGGAGACCCAGTACTTC. As protein: CAISSREGRETQYF.

This clonotype was counted between two and nine times. This rearrangement joins TRBV6-4 to TRBJ2-3; unclear D gene. There are 15 residues in the CDR3. CDR1 MRHNA and CDR2 SNTAGT come from the germline V gene. V was cut by 8 bases and J by 3 bases, with 18 bases left in between. The CDR3 DNA sequence: TGTGCCAGCCGAGTCGTAGGAGCAGCGACAGATACGCAGTATTTT. It encodes CASRVVGAATDTQYF.

This clonotype was found many times. The chain is built from TRBV6-1 and TRBJ2-2, with a possible D match to TRBD1 (6 bases). V lost 6 bases and J lost 3, with 11 bases in between. Germline loops: CDR1 MNHNS, CDR2 SASEGT. The CDR3 runs to 14 residues. The CDR3 reads CASSRQEYTGELFF. In DNA, the CDR3 is TGTGCCAGCAGCCGACAGGAGTACACCGGGGAGCTGTTTTTT.

The V call is TRBV30, the J call TRBJ1-2; 7 positions agree with TRBD1. CDR3 length equals 13 residues. Germline-derived CDR1 and CDR2 are GTSNPN and SVGIG (reference sequence). Trimming cost V 0 bases and J 7 bases; bases outside gene matches: 5. The chain's CDR3 is CAWSVTGVIGYTF. The CDR3 nucleotides read TGTGCCTGGAGTGTCACAGGGGTTATTGGCTACACCTTC. The variable domain in full, completed from reference TRBV30 and TRBJ1-2, reads SQTIHQWPATLVQPVGSPLSLECTVEGTSNPNLYWYRQAAGRGLQLLFYSVGIGQISSEVPQNLSASRPQDRQFILSSKKLLLSDSGFYLCAWSVTGVIGYTFGSGTRLTVV.

This clonotype was detected only a few times. The junction and the germline gene differ at one end; a read error may be behind it. The chain carries TRBV6-2 or TRBV6-3 and TRBJ1-1; 9 bases are shared with TRBD1. There are 15 residues in the CDR3. Germline CDR1 is MNHEY and CDR2 is SVGEGT. CDR3 protein: CASSYFTGGETEAFF. DNA for the CDR3: TGTGCCAGCAGCTACTTCACAGGGGGCGAGACTGAAGCTTTCTTT.

At least ten counts were recorded for this clonotype. CDR3 residues: CASKTGFYSNQPQHF. The DNA of the CDR3 is TGCGCCAGCAAAACAGGGTTCTATAGCAATCAGCCCCAGCATTTT. The V call is TRBV4-1, the J call TRBJ1-5; the D gene is possibly TRBD1 (6 bases). Germline-derived CDR1 and CDR2 are MGHRA and YSYEKL. This CDR3 is 15 amino acids long. V gave up 7 bases and J gave up 0 bases, with 13 bases separating them.

This chain joins TRBV11-2 and TRBJ1-2, with no clear D. CDR1 is SGHAT, CDR2 FQNNGV, per germline. The CDR3 totals 17 residues. V was pared by 0 bases and J by 0 bases, with 14 bases between. The CDR3 DNA is TGTGCCAGCAGCTTAGAGGCGGGAAGGAGAACTAACTATGGCTACACCTTC. Translating it yields CASSLEAGRRTNYGYTF.